This entry lists 2 T cell receptor beta chains sequenced from one sample in a study of blood T cell repertoires in COVID-19 (dated by TCRdb to about 2020). The method was the immunoSEQ multiplex PCR assay. As stored in TCRdb, this immuneACCESS dataset retains in-frame rearrangements with V and J assigned. A fraction of the clones does not appear; measured against another copy, unresolved V genes explain less than half of the discrepancy, and the remainder lacks a known reason. The sample includes about 200,000 clones, with 70% to 90% observed a single time. The ten largest clones represent 4% to 5.5% of the sample. Sequenced material: peripheral blood. These receptors were taken from a human donor in a cohort sampled during active COVID-19.

V gene TRBV5-4 combines with J gene TRBJ2-3, with TRBD2 matching over 8 bases. The CDR3 extends over 18 amino acids. V lost 2 bases to trimming and J lost 1 base; unmatched junction nucleotides: 12. Germline CDR1 reads SGHNT; CDR2 reads YYREEE (reference sequence). In DNA, the CDR3 is TGTGCCAGCAGCTTACCAGGGGCGGGAGCGGGGGGCACAGATACGCAGTATTTT. This codes for CASSLPGAGAGGTDTQYF. The whole variable domain, remainder taken from reference TRBV5-4 and TRBJ2-3, is ETGVTQSPTHLIKTRGQQVTLRCSSQSGHNTVSWYQQALGQGPQFIFQYYREEENGRGNFPPRFSGLQFPNYSSELNVNALELDDSALYLCASSLPGAGAGGTDTQYFGPGTRLTVL.

This clone was seen a single time. This sequence joins TRBV3-1 (or the pseudogene TRBV3-2) and TRBJ2-7; 7 positions agree with TRBD1. There are 14 residues in the CDR3. The germline V gene encodes CDR1 LGHDT and CDR2 YNNKEL (reference sequence). Trimming cost V 3 bases and J 2 bases; bases outside gene matches: 4. CDR3 bases: TGTGCCAGCAGCCAGGACAGGTACACCTACGAGCAGTACTTC. Its translation is CASSQDRYTYEQYF.